The 12 T cell receptor beta chains presented below share a single source sample, sequenced in a study of blood T cell repertoires in COVID-19. Libraries were prepared by immunoSEQ multiplex PCR; TCRdb keeps only in-frame clonotypes and omits some of them. This table has 130,000 to 150,000 clones, approximately 82% appearing once. The sequencing sample was made of peripheral blood. All receptors come from a man in his fifties or sixties with active or convalescent COVID-19.

The CDR3 region has the DNA TGTGCCAGCTCTTTCGACAGGGGCTCTGGAAACACCATATATTTT. Translated: CASSFDRGSGNTIYF. This chain links TRBV18 with TRBJ1-3; 8 nucleotides line up with TRBD1. From germline, CDR1 is KGHSH and CDR2 LQKENI. Trimming removed 6 bases from V and 0 bases from J; junction bases left unmatched: 4. The CDR3 loop spans 15 amino acids.

This chain joins TRBV15 and TRBJ1-5; possible D gene TRBD1, 6 bases. The CDR3 is made up of 15 amino acids. Trimming removed 0 bases at V and 4 bases at J, with 10 bases between. The germline V gene has CDR1 LNHNV and CDR2 YYDKDF (reference sequence). CDR3 coding DNA: TGTGCCACCAGCAGAGACTCAGGGGTTAATCAGCCCCAGCATTTT. It is translated as CATSRDSGVNQPQHF.

The chain employs TRBV6-2 or TRBV6-3 and TRBJ1-1, with a tentative D call TRBD1 (6 bases). In germline, CDR1 is MNHEY, CDR2 SVGEGT. This CDR3 spans 13 amino acids. V shed 2 bases and J shed 4 bases, with 8 bases lying between them. The CDR3 here is CASSYQGSTEAFF. DNA of the CDR3: TGTGCCAGCAGTTACCAGGGGAGCACTGAAGCTTTCTTT.

This chain joins TRBV2 and TRBJ2-7; 12 nucleotides match TRBD2. Trimming cost V 6 bases and J 2 bases; bases outside gene matches: 11. The V gene's germline CDR1 is SNHLY and CDR2 FYNNEI. This CDR3 has 17 amino acids. This chain's CDR3 is CASRVSSLAGGPYEQYV. CDR3 DNA sequence: TGTGCCAGCAGAGTCTCCTCCCTAGCGGGAGGGCCCTACGAGCAGTACGTC.

V gene TRBV27 combines with J gene TRBJ2-5, with 7 nucleotides matching TRBD1. Germline V gene data show CDR1 as MNHEY and CDR2 as SMNVEV (reference sequence). J gave up 2 bases and V 5 bases, and 11 bases lay outside the gene matches. There are 16 residues in the CDR3. The DNA of the CDR3 is TGTGCCAGCAGTCCCTCCGACAGGGCACTTCAAGAGACCCAGTACTTC. It yields the protein CASSPSDRALQETQYF.

The gene calls are TRBV14 and TRBJ2-5, with D maybe TRBD2 (7 bases). Germline CDR1 and CDR2: SGHDN and FVKESK. Trimming removed 1 base at V and 5 bases at J, with 23 bases between. CDR3 size: 18 residues. The CDR3 reads CASSQGGQGTTLGETQYF. CDR3 nucleotide sequence: TGTGCCAGCAGCCAAGGAGGGCAGGGGACTACCCTCGGGGAGACCCAGTACTTC.

The chain joins TRBV3-1 (or the pseudogene TRBV3-2) to TRBJ2-1; D gene uncertain. The CDR3 is 12 amino acids. V was shortened by 0 bases and J by 8 bases, with 5 bases between the two germline ends. Germline CDR1 is LGHDT and CDR2 is YNNKEL (reference sequence). The CDR3 sequence: CASSQDLDEQFF. CDR3 coding DNA: TGTGCCAGCAGCCAAGATCTCGATGAGCAGTTCTTC.

The V call is TRBV24-1, the J call TRBJ2-5; maybe TRBD2 (6 bases). CDR3 length equals 14 residues. Trimming stripped 2 bases from V and 4 bases from J, with 10 bases between. Germline values: CDR1 KGHDR, CDR2 SFDVKD. CDR3 nucleotides: TGTGCCACCAGTGATTCGGGACTGGGAGAGACCCAGTACTTC. Protein sequence: CATSDSGLGETQYF.

There are a few counts of this clone. J is TRBJ1-6 and V is TRBV10-3, with 7 bases aligning to TRBD1. The CDR3 is made up of 15 amino acids. J lost 7 bases, V lost 2 bases, and 5 bases had no gene match. Looked up from germline, CDR1 is ENHRY and CDR2 is SYGVKD. The CDR3 here is CAISETTGRNSPLHF. CDR3 sequence (DNA): TGTGCCATCAGTGAGACGACAGGGCGCAATTCACCCCTCCACTTT.

The chain recombines TRBV4-1 with TRBJ2-5; 10 positions match TRBD2. The CDR3 is 18 residues long. Unmatched junction bases numbered 9, after V lost 2 bases and J lost 0 bases. Germline V gives CDR1 MGHRA, CDR2 YSYEKL. CDR3 sequence reads: CASSQPLILAGNQETQYF. The CDR3 nucleotides are TGCGCCAGCAGCCAACCACTAATACTAGCGGGGAACCAAGAGACCCAGTACTTC.

The J gene is TRBJ2-1, the V gene TRBV4-1; 9 bases fit TRBD1. The germline CDR1 and CDR2 sequences are MGHRA and YSYEKL. The CDR3 totals 18 residues. J gave up 0 bases and V 4 bases, and 10 bases lay outside the gene matches. CDR3: CASSPTGGYIGSYNEQFF. The DNA for the CDR3 is TGCGCCAGCAGCCCGACAGGGGGATACATAGGCTCCTACAATGAGCAGTTCTTC.

This chain uses TRBV6-6 with TRBJ2-7, with 7 bases fitting TRBD1. The CDR3 is 17 amino acids. V was clipped by 6 bases and J by 2 bases; unmatched bases: 16. Germline CDR1 reads MNHNY; CDR2 reads SVGAGI (reference sequence). The DNA for the CDR3 is TGTGCCAGCAGCCGAAATTGGGACAGCTCTTTTACCTACGAGCAGTACTTC. Its translation is CASSRNWDSSFTYEQYF.